This TCR beta chain was obtained from a study of T cell repertoires in cytomegalovirus infection. Across the whole study: Public TCR beta signatures indicated both CMV infection and matching HLA type. Study conclusions and caveats: The cumulative frequency of public TCR beta families identified carriers of CMV plus the relevant HLA.

V was pared by 3 bases and J by 4 bases, with 5 bases of the junction left unmatched. The CDR3 has 15 amino acids. A note on this clonotype: The antigen is unknown.

One entry per CDR3 protein results from TCRdb running MiXCR on the reads. Seen here are 830,000 or so distinct CDR3 sequences, 32% observed once, and the top ten hold around 12%. The sample in question was cultured CD8+ T cells from PBMCs, obtained from culture after CMV antigen stimulation. This chain joins TRBV12-3 or TRBV12-4 and TRBJ1-3, with 8 positions matching TRBD1. The TCR sequence derives from a human donor in good health (CMV status not recorded). Some clones in this sample may be carry-over from other donors' samples. The CDR3 region is CASSFLQGVGNTIYF. CDR3 DNA: TGTGCCAGCAGTTTTCTACAGGGGGTGGGAAACACCATATATTTT.